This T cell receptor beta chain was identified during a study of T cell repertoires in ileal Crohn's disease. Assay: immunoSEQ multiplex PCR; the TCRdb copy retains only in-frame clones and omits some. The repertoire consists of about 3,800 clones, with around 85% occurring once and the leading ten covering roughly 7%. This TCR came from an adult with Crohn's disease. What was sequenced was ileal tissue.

Written as DNA, the CDR3 is TGTGCCAGCTCACCGAACCTCGAATCAGGGAAAGAGACCCAGTACTTC. Amino acid sequence: CASSPNLESGKETQYF. The J gene is TRBJ2-5, the V gene TRBV18; the D gene is possibly TRBD1 (5 bases). Germline loops: CDR1 KGHSH, CDR2 LQKENI. CDR3 length: 16 residues. With 3 bases removed from V and 3 bases from J, the gap between germline ends came to 17 bases.